This TCR beta chain appears in the sequencing data of a study of T cells in Graves' hyperthyroidism and ophthalmopathy. Study results and limitations: In the blood, most expanded thyroid clonotypes above 0.001 appeared as well.

Many counts were recorded for this clonotype. The antigen is unknown. Amplified regions were TCR beta CDR3 sequences from RNA transcripts. First-round RT-PCR with HTBI primers amplified the TCR CDR3 region. TCRdb reprocessed the multiplex PCR reads with MiXCR, giving one entry per CDR3 protein. This repertoire shows hundreds of thousands of distinct CDR3 sequences, just under 45% found once; its top ten account for under 8%. Germline trimming cut 2 bases from V and 4 bases from J; bases unmatched to any gene: 4. Germline CDR1 and CDR2: WNHNN and SYGVQD (reference sequence). The CDR3 consists of 14 residues. Investigators excluded patients with uncontrolled infection, other autoimmune disease, pregnancy or lactation. Clinical symptoms, serum thyroxine and TRAb, thyroid ultrasound and orbital computed tomography were used for the diagnoses.

What was sequenced was peripheral blood or thyroid tissue (not recorded which). The rearrangement uses TRBV10-1 and TRBJ2-5, with 7 bases aligning to TRBD1. This sequence was found in an adult man with Graves' disease, either hyperthyroidism or ophthalmopathy (not recorded which). CDR3 bases: TGCGCCAGCAGTGAGGACAGGGTGGGAGAGACCCAGTACTTC. It is translated as CASSEDRVGETQYF.